One sample yielded the 22 T cell receptor beta chains listed below, sequenced in a study of T-cell memory formation after mild COVID-19. TCRdb re-called the 5' RACE reads through MiXCR, storing one row per CDR3 protein. Seen here are roughly 170,000 distinct CDR3 sequences, less than 20% observed once, and the top ten hold around 3.9%. The material sequenced was PBMCs or a T cell subset sorted from them (not recorded which). Receptors were obtained from a man between 18 and 35 years old who had mild COVID-19 (a few samples of this study predate the infection). Cell type and time point are not known.

This sequence joins TRBV5-1 and TRBJ2-7; TRBD1 aligns across 10 bases. The CDR3 totals 15 residues. Trimming removed 2 bases from V and 2 bases from J; junction bases left unmatched: 4. The V gene's germline CDR1 is SGHRS and CDR2 YFSETQ. The DNA of the CDR3 is TGCGCCAGCAGCTTCGGGACAGGGGTTACCTACGAGCAGTACTTC. Translated: CASSFGTGVTYEQYF.

This clonotype appeared a few times. The chain combines TRBV15 with TRBJ2-3; weak D call: TRBD2 (5 bases). Germline-derived CDR1 and CDR2 are LNHNV and YYDKDF (reference sequence). Trimming stripped 1 base from V and 2 bases from J, with 13 bases between. This CDR3 has 16 residues. CDR3 nucleotides: TGTGCCACCAGCAGAGCGAGGACTCCCCCCACAGATACGCAGTATTTT. It translates to CATSRARTPPTDTQYF. The whole variable domain, filled in from reference TRBV15 and TRBJ2-3, reads DAMVIQNPRYQVTQFGKPVTLSCSQTLNHNVMYWYQQKSSQAPKLLFHYYDKDFNNEADTPDNFQSRRPNTSFCFLDIRSPGLGDTAMYLCATSRARTPPTDTQYFGPGTRLTVL.

The gene calls are TRBV3-1 and TRBJ2-7; TRBD2 aligns across 8 bases. The germline CDR1 and CDR2 sequences are LGHDT and YNNKEL (reference sequence). The CDR3 length is 14 residues. V lost 8 bases and J lost 6; bases outside the gene matches: 12. The CDR3 loop reads CASASGGRRGEQYV. CDR3 coding DNA: TGTGCCAGCGCTTCGGGGGGGCGGAGAGGCGAGCAGTACGTC.

The rearrangement links TRBV12-3 or TRBV12-4 to TRBJ1-5; D is possibly TRBD1 (5 bases). This CDR3 is built from 11 residues. V lost 0 bases to trimming and J lost 11 bases, with 5 bases between them. Here the CDR3 reads CASSLAGAQHF. The CDR3 bases are TGTGCCAGCAGTTTAGCAGGGGCCCAGCATTTT.

V usage is TRBV5-5 and J usage is TRBJ2-5; tentative D call: TRBD1 (6 bases). Germline V gives CDR1 SGHKS, CDR2 YYEKEE (reference sequence). The CDR3 is 13 amino acids. The germline V and J ends were trimmed by 1 base and 6 bases, with 10 bases remaining between them. CDR3 DNA: TGTGCCAGCAGCTTGTCAGGGGAGAAGACCCAGTACTTC. Translated: CASSLSGEKTQYF.

Comment on this clonotype: An end of the junction differs from the germline gene, which may be a read error. The V gene is TRBV7-9, the J gene TRBJ1-2; D not certain. Germline V gene sequence: CDR1 SEHNR, CDR2 FQNEAQ (reference sequence). CDR3 length: 13 amino acids. CDR3 nucleotides: TGTTCCAGCAGCCGCCCCCAAATGCGGGGCTACACCTTC. This encodes CSSSRPQMRGYTF.

A few counts support this clonotype. This chain connects TRBV4-1 to TRBJ2-2; D ambiguous. Germline loops: CDR1 MGHRA, CDR2 YSYEKL. The CDR3 length is 14 residues. V was clipped by 1 base and J by 6 bases, with 9 bases between them. CDR3 sequence (DNA): TGCGCCAGCAGCCAAGTAGCCGGGTCCGGGGAGCTGTTTTTT. Amino acids: CASSQVAGSGELFF.

This clonotype was seen a few times. V is TRBV3-1 and J is TRBJ1-2; no reliable D call. Trimming removed 0 bases at V and 1 base at J, with 6 bases between. Germline-derived CDR1 and CDR2 are LGHDT and YNNKEL (reference sequence). The CDR3 spans 14 residues. The CDR3 DNA sequence: TGTGCCAGCAGCCAAGATGGGGTTAACTATGGCTACACCTTC. Amino acid sequence: CASSQDGVNYGYTF.

This clonotype was observed a handful of times. The V call is TRBV12-3 or TRBV12-4, the J call TRBJ1-4, with D unresolved. The CDR3 sequence is 14 residues long. Between the trimmed V and J ends, which lost 6 bases and 3 bases, there was a span of 11 bases. CDR3 sequence (DNA): TGTGCCAGCAGCCAAGTTCTCGCTAATGAAAAACTGTTTTTT. Translation: CASSQVLANEKLFF.

This clonotype was picked up a small number of times. The rearrangement links TRBV18 to TRBJ2-5; 9 positions match TRBD2. This CDR3 spans 16 amino acids. Germline assignment: CDR1 KGHSH and CDR2 LQKENI. The J segment lost 4 bases and the V segment lost 6 bases, leaving 12 bases of the junction unmatched. The CDR3 coding sequence is TGTGCCAGCTCCCCGTACAGTAGCGGGGGAGGAGAGACCCAGTACTTC. Translated, it gives CASSPYSSGGGETQYF.

This clonotype was seen only a few times. The chain is built from TRBV28 and TRBJ1-4; 7 bases map to TRBD1. V shed 2 bases and J 9 bases; nucleotides not matched to a gene: 6. Germline V gene data show CDR1 as MDHEN and CDR2 as SYDVKM. CDR3 size: 14 residues. The chain's CDR3 is CASSLRSGGKKLFF. CDR3 DNA: TGTGCCAGCAGTTTAAGGTCAGGGGGAAAAAAACTGTTTTTT.

The gene calls are TRBV29-1 and TRBJ2-1; D not resolved. Between the trimmed V and J ends, which lost 4 bases and 0 bases, there was a span of 7 bases. Germline V gene lookup returns CDR1 SQVTM and CDR2 ANQGSEA. The CDR3 is 13 residues long. The CDR3 spells CSVGSRSYNEQFF. In nucleotides, the CDR3 is TGCAGCGTTGGATCGCGCTCCTACAATGAGCAGTTCTTC.

This rearrangement joins TRBV20-1 to TRBJ2-7, with TRBD2 matching 7 bases. The CDR3 covers 15 residues. J was trimmed by 4 bases and V by 7 bases; bases with no gene match: 16. CDR1 and CDR2 from the germline V gene are DFQATT and SNEGSKA (reference sequence). For the CDR3, the DNA is TGCAGTGGCCGGGAGGATACGAAACCGATTTACGAGCAGTACGTC. Protein product: CSGREDTKPIYEQYV.

This rearrangement joins TRBV6-2 or TRBV6-3 to TRBJ2-2; 9 positions match TRBD1. Looked up from germline, CDR1 is MNHEY and CDR2 is SVGEGT. The J segment lost 1 base and the V segment lost 10 bases, leaving 13 bases of the junction unmatched. This CDR3 region has 17 residues. CDR3 sequence: CATRKGTGTENTGELFF. The CDR3 nucleotides read TGTGCCACCAGGAAAGGGACAGGGACCGAGAACACCGGGGAGCTGTTTTTT.

The rearrangement uses TRBV10-2 and TRBJ1-5, with a weak D call TRBD1 (5 bases). This CDR3 is built from 12 residues. V was pared by 10 bases and J by 6 bases, with 13 bases between. In germline, CDR1 is WSHSY, CDR2 SAAADI. The CDR3 DNA sequence: TGCGCCACCCGGGACGTAAGTCAGCCCCAGCATTTT. Residues: CATRDVSQPQHF.

This clonotype was seen a single time. The rearrangement joins TRBV14 to TRBJ1-2; D remains unclear. Germline CDR1 is SGHDN and CDR2 is FVKESK. The CDR3 length is 14 residues. Trimming removed 4 bases from V and 4 bases from J, with 13 bases in between. This chain's CDR3 is CASSPAALGYGYTF. CDR3 bases: TGTGCCAGCAGCCCCGCCGCCTTGGGCTATGGCTACACCTTC.

This chain uses TRBV7-8 with TRBJ2-3, with TRBD2 matching over 10 bases. This CDR3 spans 18 amino acids. V dropped 5 bases and J dropped 10; count of bases not matched to a gene: 21. Germline CDR1 is SGHVS and CDR2 is FQNEAQ. CDR3 residues: CASSGRPATSGARGAQYF. The CDR3 nucleotides read TGTGCCAGCAGCGGACGCCCAGCTACTAGCGGGGCCAGGGGGGCGCAGTATTTT.

V usage is TRBV7-8 and J usage is TRBJ1-2; D remains unclear. Germline-derived CDR1 and CDR2 are SGHVS and FQNEAQ. The CDR3 spans 13 residues. V was cut by 3 bases and J by 4 bases, with 9 bases left in between. The CDR3: CASSFRFIYGYTF. In DNA form, the CDR3 reads TGTGCCAGCAGCTTCAGGTTCATCTATGGCTACACCTTC.

The chain uses TRBV18 and TRBJ2-3, with D hard to call. This CDR3 region has 13 residues. Between the trimmed V and J ends, which lost 1 base and 4 bases, there was a span of 6 bases. The germline gives CDR1 KGHSH, CDR2 LQKENI. The CDR3 is CASSPRSPDTQYF. As DNA, the CDR3 is TGTGCCAGCTCACCACGGTCGCCAGATACGCAGTATTTT.

The chain is built from TRBV5-1 and TRBJ2-5, with D possibly being TRBD2 (6 bases). In germline, CDR1 is SGHRS, CDR2 YFSETQ. Trimming left V 5 bases short and J 0 bases short, with 11 bases between. The CDR3 length is 14 residues. The CDR3 is CASRPGGNQETQYF. The CDR3 DNA reads TGCGCCAGCAGGCCCGGGGGTAACCAAGAGACCCAGTACTTC. Supplemented by reference TRBV5-1 and TRBJ2-5, the full variable domain reads KAGVTQTPRYLIKTRGQQVTLSCSPISGHRSVSWYQQTPGQGLQFLFEYFSETQRNKGNFPGRFSGRQFSNSRSEMNVSTLELGDSALYLCASRPGGNQETQYFGPGTRLLVL.

The CDR3 loop is CASSLSGGEQYV. The CDR3 DNA reads TGTGCCAGCAGTCTCTCAGGGGGCGAGCAGTACGTC. The V gene is TRBV12-3 or TRBV12-4, the J gene TRBJ2-7, with 7 bases that match TRBD1. CDR3 length: 12 residues. Losses at the gene ends were 5 bases for V and 6 bases for J; bases not matched to a gene: 4.

The chain carries TRBV18 and TRBJ1-1; D unclear. The CDR3 runs to 13 residues. Looked up from germline, CDR1 is KGHSH and CDR2 is LQKENI. Deletions cut 1 base from V and 8 bases from J, with 11 bases between. The CDR3 reads CASSPHPQSEAFF. CDR3 DNA sequence: TGTGCCAGCTCACCACATCCCCAATCGGAAGCTTTCTTT.